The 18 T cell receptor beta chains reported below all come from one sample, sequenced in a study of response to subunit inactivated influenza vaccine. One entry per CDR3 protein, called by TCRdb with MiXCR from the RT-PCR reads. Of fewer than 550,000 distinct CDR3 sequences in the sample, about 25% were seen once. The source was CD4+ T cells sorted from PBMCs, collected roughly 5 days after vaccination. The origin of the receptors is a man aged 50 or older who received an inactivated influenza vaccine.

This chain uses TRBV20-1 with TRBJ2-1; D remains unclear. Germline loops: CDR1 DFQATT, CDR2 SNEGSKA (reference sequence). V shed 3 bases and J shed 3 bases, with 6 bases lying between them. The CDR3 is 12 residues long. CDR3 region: CSASLDYNEQFF. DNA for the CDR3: TGCAGTGCTAGCCTGGACTACAATGAGCAGTTCTTC.

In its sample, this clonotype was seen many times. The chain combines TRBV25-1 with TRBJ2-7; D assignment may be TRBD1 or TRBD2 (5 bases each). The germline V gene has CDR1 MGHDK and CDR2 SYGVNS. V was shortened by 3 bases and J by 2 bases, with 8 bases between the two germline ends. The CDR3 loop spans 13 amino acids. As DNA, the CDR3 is TGTGCCAGCAGTGACGGGACGACCTACGAGCAGTACTTC. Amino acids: CASSDGTTYEQYF.

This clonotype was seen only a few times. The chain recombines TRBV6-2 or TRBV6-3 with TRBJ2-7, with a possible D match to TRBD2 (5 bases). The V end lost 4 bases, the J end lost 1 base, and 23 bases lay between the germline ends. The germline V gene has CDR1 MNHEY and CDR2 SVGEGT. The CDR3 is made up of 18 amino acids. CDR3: CASSSPLSGPNPSYEQYF. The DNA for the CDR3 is TGTGCCAGCAGTTCCCCCTTGAGCGGACCAAACCCATCCTACGAGCAGTACTTC.

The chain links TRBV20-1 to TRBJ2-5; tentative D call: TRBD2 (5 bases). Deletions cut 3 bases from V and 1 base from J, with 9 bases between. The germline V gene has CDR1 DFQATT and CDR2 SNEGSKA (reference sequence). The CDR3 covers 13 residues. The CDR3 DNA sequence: TGCAGTGCTAGGTTGGGAGCCCAAGAGACCCAGTACTTC. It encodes CSARLGAQETQYF.

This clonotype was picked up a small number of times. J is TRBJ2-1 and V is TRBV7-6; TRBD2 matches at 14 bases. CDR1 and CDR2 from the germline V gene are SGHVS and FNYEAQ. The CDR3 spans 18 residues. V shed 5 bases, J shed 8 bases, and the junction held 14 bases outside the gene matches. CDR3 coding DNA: TGTGCCAGCAGCCCAGGGACTAGCGGGGGTGAGAGAATCCATGAGCAGTTCTTC. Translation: CASSPGTSGGERIHEQFF.

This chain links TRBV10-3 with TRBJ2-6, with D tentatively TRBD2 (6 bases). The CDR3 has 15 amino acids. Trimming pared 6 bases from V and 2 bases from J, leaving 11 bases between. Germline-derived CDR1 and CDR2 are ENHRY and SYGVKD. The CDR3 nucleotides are TGTGCCATCAGACTCGGGGGTCCTGGGGCCAACGTCCTGACTTTC. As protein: CAIRLGGPGANVLTF.

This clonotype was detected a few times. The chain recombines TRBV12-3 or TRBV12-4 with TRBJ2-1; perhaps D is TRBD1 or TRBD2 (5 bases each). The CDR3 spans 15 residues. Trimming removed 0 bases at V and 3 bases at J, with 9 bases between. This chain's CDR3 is CASSLAGVVYNEQFF. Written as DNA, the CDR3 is TGTGCCAGCAGTTTAGCGGGGGTTGTCTACAATGAGCAGTTCTTC.

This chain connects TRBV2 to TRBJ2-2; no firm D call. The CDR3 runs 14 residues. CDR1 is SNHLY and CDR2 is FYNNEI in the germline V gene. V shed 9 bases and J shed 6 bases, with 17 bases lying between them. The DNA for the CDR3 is TGTGCCAGTGGGCCCAACGGTCTGGCCGGGGAGCTGTTTTTT. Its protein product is CASGPNGLAGELFF.

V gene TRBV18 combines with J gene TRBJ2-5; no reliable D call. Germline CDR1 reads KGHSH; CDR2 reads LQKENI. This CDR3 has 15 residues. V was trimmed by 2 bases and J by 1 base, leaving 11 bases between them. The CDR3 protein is CASSPLTGPQETQYF. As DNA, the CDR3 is TGTGCCAGCTCACCATTGACCGGTCCCCAAGAGACCCAGTACTTC.

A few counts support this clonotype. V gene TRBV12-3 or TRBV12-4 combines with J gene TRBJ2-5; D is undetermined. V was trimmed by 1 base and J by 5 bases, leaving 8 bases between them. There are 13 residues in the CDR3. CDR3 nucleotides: TGTGCCAGCAGTTTAGGCTATCGGGAGACCCAGTACTTC. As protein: CASSLGYRETQYF.

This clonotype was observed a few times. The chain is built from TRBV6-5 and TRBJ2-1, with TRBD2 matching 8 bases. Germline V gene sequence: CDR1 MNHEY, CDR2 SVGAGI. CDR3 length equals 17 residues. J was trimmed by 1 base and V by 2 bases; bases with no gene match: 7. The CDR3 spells CASSYNGGGPSYNEQFF. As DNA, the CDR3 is TGTGCCAGCAGTTACAATGGCGGGGGGCCTTCCTACAATGAGCAGTTCTTC.

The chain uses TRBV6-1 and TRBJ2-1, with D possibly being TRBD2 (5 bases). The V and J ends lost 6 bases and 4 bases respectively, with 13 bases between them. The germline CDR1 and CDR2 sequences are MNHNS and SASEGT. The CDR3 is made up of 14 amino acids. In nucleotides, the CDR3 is TGTGCCAGCAGCCCATCCGGGGTATACAATGAGCAGTTCTTC. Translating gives CASSPSGVYNEQFF.

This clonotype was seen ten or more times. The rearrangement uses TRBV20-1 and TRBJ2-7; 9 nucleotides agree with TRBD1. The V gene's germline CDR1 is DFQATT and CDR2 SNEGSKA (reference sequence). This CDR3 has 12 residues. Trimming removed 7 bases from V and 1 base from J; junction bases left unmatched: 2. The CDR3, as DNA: TGCAGTGGAGGGACAGGGTCCTACGAGCAGTACTTC. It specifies CSGGTGSYEQYF.

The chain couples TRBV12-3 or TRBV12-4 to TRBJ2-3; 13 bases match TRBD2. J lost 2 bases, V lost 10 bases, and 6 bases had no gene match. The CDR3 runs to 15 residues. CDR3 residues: CATRGTSGITDTQYF. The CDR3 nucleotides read TGTGCCACCCGAGGGACTAGCGGGATCACAGATACGCAGTATTTT.

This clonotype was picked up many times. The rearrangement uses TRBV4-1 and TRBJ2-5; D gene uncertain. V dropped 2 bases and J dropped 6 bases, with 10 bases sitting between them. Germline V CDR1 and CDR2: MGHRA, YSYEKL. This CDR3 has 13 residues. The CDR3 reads CASSQLILQTQYF. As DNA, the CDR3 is TGCGCCAGCAGCCAACTAATCTTGCAGACCCAGTACTTC.

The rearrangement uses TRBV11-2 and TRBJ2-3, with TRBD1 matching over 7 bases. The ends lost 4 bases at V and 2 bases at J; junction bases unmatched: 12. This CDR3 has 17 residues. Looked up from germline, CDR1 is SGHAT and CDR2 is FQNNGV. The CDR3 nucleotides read TGTGCCAGCAGCTCCATTAGGGGGCGAAAGAACACAGATACGCAGTATTTT. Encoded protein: CASSSIRGRKNTDTQYF.

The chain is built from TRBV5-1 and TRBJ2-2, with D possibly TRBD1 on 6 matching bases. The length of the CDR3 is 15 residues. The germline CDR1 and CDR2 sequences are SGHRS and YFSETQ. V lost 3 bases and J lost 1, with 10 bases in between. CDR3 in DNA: TGCGCCAGCAGCTCCGGGACAATGAACACCGGGGAGCTGTTTTTT. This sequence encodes CASSSGTMNTGELFF.

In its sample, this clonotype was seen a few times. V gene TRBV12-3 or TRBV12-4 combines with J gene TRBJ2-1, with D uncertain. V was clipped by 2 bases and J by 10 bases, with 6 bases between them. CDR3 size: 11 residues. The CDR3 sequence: CASSLRAEQFF. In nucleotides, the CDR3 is TGTGCCAGCAGTTTAAGGGCAGAGCAGTTCTTC.